The clone carrying this TCR beta chain was picked up a small number of times. What it binds is unknown. Germline-derived CDR1 and CDR2 are SGDLS and YYNGEE. Trimming took off 0 bases at V and 4 bases at J, with 8 bases between the two ends. The CDR3 is made up of 13 amino acids. This sample stems from a study of CD8 T cells in ankylosing spondylitis. The study's findings and limits: Seemingly distinctive of ankylosing spondylitis blood was a TCR beta motif formed by eight highly homologous variants. In peripheral blood, disease-linked CD8+ clones occurred at relatively low frequencies. In ankylosing spondylitis patients, matched synovial fluid reportedly showed significant enrichment of disease-linked clones.

With molecular barcodes, quantitative 5'-RACE was used to make the TCR beta libraries. TCRdb re-derived calls from the 5' RACE reads in MiXCR, one entry per CDR3 protein. The data show about 340,000 distinct CDR3 sequences, with roughly 14% seen just once and about 1% held by the top ten. The sequencing input was blood, either unsorted or a sorted T cell fraction (not recorded which). The receptor was isolated from a male donor with ankylosing spondylitis or in good health (not recorded which). The chain has TRBV9 and TRBJ2-7, with TRBD1 as a possible D gene (6 bases). Here the CDR3 reads CASSVARGYEQYF. The CDR3 coding sequence is TGTGCCAGCAGCGTAGCTAGGGGGTACGAGCAGTACTTC.